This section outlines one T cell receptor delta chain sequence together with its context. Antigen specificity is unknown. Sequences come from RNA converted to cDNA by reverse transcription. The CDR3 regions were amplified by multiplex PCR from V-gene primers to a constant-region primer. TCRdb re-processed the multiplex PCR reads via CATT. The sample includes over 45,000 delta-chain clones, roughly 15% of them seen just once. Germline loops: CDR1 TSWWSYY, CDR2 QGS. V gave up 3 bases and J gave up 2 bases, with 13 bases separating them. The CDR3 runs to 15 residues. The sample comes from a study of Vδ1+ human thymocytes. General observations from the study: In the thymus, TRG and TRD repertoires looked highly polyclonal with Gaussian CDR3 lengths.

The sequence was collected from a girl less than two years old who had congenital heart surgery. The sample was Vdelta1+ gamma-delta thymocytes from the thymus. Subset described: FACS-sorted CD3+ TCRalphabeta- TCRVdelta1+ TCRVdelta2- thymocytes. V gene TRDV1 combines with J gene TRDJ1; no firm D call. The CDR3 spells CALGDPSSSTDKLIF. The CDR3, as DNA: TGTGCTCTTGGGGACCCATCTTCTAGTACCGATAAACTCATCTTT.